This is a list of T cell receptor beta chains from one sample in a study of somatic mutations in cytotoxic T cells in rheumatoid arthritis. The method was immunoSEQ multiplex PCR; TCRdb's version includes in-frame clones alone and lacks a portion of them. The sample shows about 23,000 clones, roughly 80% of them seen only once. Sequencing input: CD8+ T cells sorted from blood. These receptors all stem from an adult with rheumatoid arthritis. Both conserved end residues are part of each CDR3. A D gene is named only where the DNA matches it firmly. The size field is filled for only some rows; it gives once, few, many or a size class.

v_call	j_call	clone_size	d_call	cdr3_aa	cdr3_nt
TRBV4-2	TRBJ1-5	.	.	CASSQDPGNQPQHF	TGTGCCAGCAGCCAAGATCCGGGGAATCAGCCCCAGCATTTT
TRBV7-2	TRBJ2-3	.	TRBD2	CASQRGGGITDTQYF	TGTGCCAGCCAGCGGGGGGGCGGAATCACAGATACGCAGTATTTT
TRBV7-9	TRBJ2-7	.	.	CASSSRDAYEQYF	TGTGCCAGCAGCTCCAGGGACGCCTACGAGCAGTACTTC
TRBV5-1	TRBJ2-1	.	TRBD2	CASSRTSGGQEDNEQFF	TGCGCCAGCAGCCGGACTAGCGGGGGGCAAGAGGACAATGAGCAGTTCTTC
TRBV5-4	TRBJ1-2	.	.	CASSLVRPGDYGYTF	TGTGCCAGCAGCTTGGTCAGACCTGGGGACTATGGCTACACCTTC
TRBV5-6	TRBJ2-3	.	.	CASSLVIGDSTDTQYF	TGTGCCAGCAGCTTAGTCATAGGGGACTCCACAGATACGCAGTATTTT
TRBV4-1	TRBJ2-7	few	.	CASSQDYPGSYEQYF	TGCGCCAGCAGCCAAGATTATCCCGGGTCCTACGAGCAGTACTTC
TRBV5-1	TRBJ2-5	.	TRBD1	CASSLGTGGNQETQYF	TGCGCCAGCAGCTTGGGGACAGGGGGGAACCAAGAGACCCAGTACTTC
TRBV4-3	TRBJ1-1	.	.	CASSQDSGVDTEAFF	TGCGCCAGCAGCCAAGATTCAGGGGTTGACACTGAAGCTTTCTTT
TRBV5-8	TRBJ2-2	.	.	CASSLRAGSDGELFF	TGTGCCAGCAGCTTGAGGGCGGGGTCGGATGGGGAGCTGTTTTTT
TRBV2	TRBJ2-1	once	.	CASRGGMNEQFF	TGTGCCAGCAGGGGGGGTATGAATGAGCAGTTCTTC
TRBV27	TRBJ2-7	few	.	CASSSREGAYEQYF	TGTGCCAGCAGTTCCAGGGAGGGGGCGTACGAGCAGTACTTC
TRBV9	TRBJ2-1	.	TRBD2	CASSPRVAGGQRDEQFF	TGTGCCAGCAGCCCCCGTGTAGCGGGGGGCCAACGGGATGAGCAGTTCTTC
TRBV10-3	TRBJ2-1	.	.	CAISESRITPLNNEQFF	TGTGCCATCAGTGAGTCGAGGATAACTCCCCTAAACAATGAGCAGTTCTTC
TRBV25-1	TRBJ2-2	once	.	CASSELGGTGELFF	TGTGCCAGCAGTGAACTAGGCGGGACCGGGGAGCTGTTTTTT
TRBV2	TRBJ1-1	few	.	CASSEGGIEAFF	TGTGCCAGCAGTGAGGGGGGCATAGAAGCTTTCTTT
TRBV5-1	TRBJ1-1	.	.	CASRPYPGANTEAFF	TGCGCCAGCAGGCCCTACCCGGGTGCTAACACTGAAGCTTTCTTT
TRBV10-3	TRBJ1-1	.	.	CAISEEAGLNTEAFF	TGTGCCATCAGTGAAGAGGCAGGGCTGAACACTGAAGCTTTCTTT
TRBV6-1	TRBJ1-6	.	.	CASNTAVSPLHF	TGTGCCAGCAACACGGCTGTTTCACCCCTCCACTTT
TRBV19	TRBJ2-1	once	TRBD2	CASSILSGGYNEQFF	TGTGCCAGTAGTATCCTTAGCGGGGGATACAATGAGCAGTTCTTC
TRBV19	TRBJ2-7	.	TRBD1	CASSLLTGGSYEQYF	TGTGCCAGTAGTCTCTTGACAGGGGGGTCCTACGAGCAGTACTTC
TRBV7-9	TRBJ2-2	.	TRBD1	CASSIPGTGRTGELFF	TGTGCCAGCAGCATCCCCGGGACAGGACGGACCGGGGAGCTGTTTTTT
TRBV9	TRBJ2-3	.	TRBD2	CASSVESGGADTQYF	TGTGCCAGCAGCGTAGAAAGCGGGGGGGCAGATACGCAGTATTTT
TRBV27	TRBJ1-5	.	.	CASTPGGGQPQHF	TGTGCCAGCACCCCGGGGGGCGGGCAGCCCCAGCATTTT
TRBV29-1	TRBJ1-2	few	.	CSVAVQGPYGYTF	TGCAGCGTTGCCGTACAGGGTCCCTATGGCTACACCTTC
TRBV27	TRBJ1-1	.	TRBD1	CASSSVAGGLKAFF	TGTGCCAGCAGTTCCGTGGCAGGGGGCCTAAAAGCTTTCTTT
TRBV11-2	TRBJ2-3	.	TRBD2	CASSSPILASTDTQYF	TGTGCCAGCAGCTCCCCGATACTAGCGAGCACAGATACGCAGTATTTT
TRBV4-1	TRBJ1-4	.	.	CASSQEGRGGNEKLFF	TGCGCCAGCAGCCAAGAAGGACGGGGGGGTAATGAAAAACTGTTTTTT
TRBV27	TRBJ2-7	.	TRBD1	CASSLLGQDEQYF	TGTGCCAGCAGTTTATTGGGACAGGACGAGCAGTACTTC
TRBV10-2	TRBJ1-5	.	.	CASSPGSYQPQHF	TGCGCCAGCAGTCCGGGGTCATATCAGCCCCAGCATTTT
TRBV19	TRBJ2-7	.	.	CASSGTRHYEQYF	TGTGCCAGTAGCGGGACAAGACACTACGAGCAGTACTTC
TRBV14	TRBJ2-1	.	TRBD1	CASSPFGTGRFDEQFF	TGTGCCAGCAGCCCCTTCGGGACAGGGCGTTTCGATGAGCAGTTCTTC
TRBV19	TRBJ1-1	.	TRBD1	CASSTRDRALTEAFF	TGTGCCAGTAGTACCCGGGACAGGGCTCTCACTGAAGCTTTCTTT
TRBV7-6	TRBJ1-1	.	.	CASSLEDPGGWNTEAFF	TGTGCCAGCAGCTTAGAGGACCCCGGAGGTTGGAACACTGAAGCTTTCTTT
TRBV27	TRBJ2-7	once	TRBD2	CASSPAGLHSYEQYF	TGTGCCAGCAGCCCAGCGGGGCTACACTCCTACGAGCAGTACTTC
TRBV19	TRBJ1-5	.	.	CASSDTVGGVVFQPQHF	TGTGCCAGTAGCGACACGGTCGGAGGGGTAGTCTTTCAGCCCCAGCATTTT
TRBV7-7	TRBJ2-6	.	.	CASSVRCKCQSRANVLTF	TGTGCCAGCAGCGTTCGTTGTAAGTGCCAAAGTCGGGCCAACGTCCTGACTTTC
TRBV7-6	TRBJ2-2	.	.	CASSAGPNTGELFF	TGTGCCAGCAGCGCCGGACCGAACACCGGGGAGCTGTTTTTT
TRBV29-1	TRBJ1-4	.	.	CSEDTNRDKSEKLFF	TGCAGCGAGGACACTAACAGGGACAAGTCTGAAAAACTGTTTTTT
TRBV19	TRBJ1-6	.	TRBD1	CASSGGQGGNSPLHF	TGTGCCAGTAGCGGGGGACAGGGGGGTAATTCACCCCTCCACTTT
TRBV7-8	TRBJ2-5	once	TRBD2	CASSWTSGGPGETQYF	TGTGCCAGCAGCTGGACTAGCGGGGGGCCGGGAGAGACCCAGTACTTC
TRBV6-4	TRBJ2-3	once	.	CASSDSNGADTQYF	TGTGCCAGCAGTGACTCGAACGGGGCAGATACGCAGTATTTT
TRBV27	TRBJ1-5	few	.	CASSLGLGHQPQHF	TGTGCCAGCAGTTTAGGATTGGGCCATCAGCCCCAGCATTTT
TRBV4-1	TRBJ1-2	.	.	CASSQDPPRGNSYGYTF	TGCGCCAGCAGCCAAGATCCCCCCCGGGGGAATAGCTATGGCTACACCTTC
TRBV7-3	TRBJ1-1	few	.	CASSLDTDTEAFF	TGTGCCAGCAGCTTAGACACGGACACTGAAGCTTTCTTT
TRBV7-8	TRBJ1-2	.	.	CASSLGVTGGHGYTF	TGTGCCAGCAGCTTAGGGGTAACCGGGGGACATGGCTACACCTTC
TRBV6-1	TRBJ2-7	.	TRBD1	CASSGPPGQASYEQYF	TGTGCCAGCAGTGGTCCCCCGGGACAGGCCTCCTACGAGCAGTACTTC
TRBV6-4	TRBJ1-6	.	.	CASSDGRDNSPLHF	TGTGCCAGCAGTGACGGCCGAGATAATTCACCCCTCCACTTT
TRBV7-3	TRBJ2-2	once	TRBD2	CASSLAESGGAYDTGELFF	TGTGCCAGCAGCTTAGCCGAGTCGGGGGGGGCGTATGACACCGGGGAGCTGTTTTTT
TRBV5-1	TRBJ1-1	.	.	CASRTGMNTEAFF	TGCGCCAGCCGAACGGGAATGAACACTGAAGCTTTCTTT
TRBV6-5	TRBJ1-6	.	.	CASRDSYNSPLHF	TGTGCCAGCAGGGACTCCTATAATTCACCCCTCCACTTT
TRBV6-1	TRBJ2-5	.	.	CASGSLRLYQETQYF	TGTGCCAGCGGCTCGCTACGACTGTACCAAGAGACCCAGTACTTC
TRBV7-8	TRBJ1-3	.	.	CASSFSASGNTIYF	TGTGCCAGCAGCTTTTCGGCTAGCGGAAACACCATATATTTT
TRBV6-5	TRBJ1-1	.	.	CASSYGGPGTEAFF	TGTGCCAGCAGTTATGGGGGGCCCGGGACTGAAGCTTTCTTT
TRBV10-3	TRBJ1-6	few	.	CAISEGEPNGPLHF	TGTGCCATCAGTGAGGGCGAGCCCAATGGGCCCCTCCACTTT
TRBV7-9	TRBJ2-1	.	TRBD2	CASSISSGASYNEQFF	TGTGCCAGCAGCATCTCTAGCGGGGCCTCCTACAATGAGCAGTTCTTC
TRBV6-1	TRBJ1-5	once	TRBD1	CASSGTGGRQPQHF	TGTGCCAGCAGTGGGACAGGGGGCCGGCAGCCCCAGCATTTT
TRBV7-9	TRBJ2-7	few	.	CASSLATVPYEQYF	TGTGCCAGCAGCTTAGCGACAGTCCCCTACGAGCAGTACTTC
TRBV13	TRBJ1-2	.	.	CASRNSTGYGYTF	TGTGCCAGCAGAAACTCGACGGGATATGGCTACACCTTC
TRBV4-1	TRBJ2-7	.	.	CASSQDTVYEQYF	TGCGCCAGCAGCCAGGACACCGTCTACGAGCAGTACTTC